Listed below are T cell receptor beta chains from one sample, sequenced in a study of blood T cell repertoires in COVID-19. Generated by immunoSEQ multiplex PCR, the TCRdb table keeps only in-frame clones and is missing some. Among roughly 200,000 clones listed, roughly 75% were seen once. Material for sequencing was peripheral blood. Source of these receptors: an older woman with acute or convalescent COVID-19. Both conserved end residues are part of each CDR3. The order of the fields is clone size, CDR3 length, V gene, D gene, J gene, CDR3 DNA, CDR3 protein. A D gene is named only where the DNA matches it firmly. Expanded clones get a size class; other rows say once, few or many, or leave the size out.

-	16	TRBV5-1	TRBD1	TRBJ2-7	TGCGCCAGCAGCCCCCGTTCCGGGACAGGGGCTTACGAGCAGTACTTC	CASSPRSGTGAYEQYF
-	15	TRBV15	-	TRBJ2-2	TGTGCCACCAGCAGAGTGGGGGGAAGTACCGGGGAGCTGTTTTTT	CATSRVGGSTGELFF
-	13	TRBV30	-	TRBJ1-6	TGTGCCTGGGGACAGCGTTATAATTCACCCCTCCACTTT	CAWGQRYNSPLHF
-	15	TRBV4-2	-	TRBJ1-4	TGTGCCAGCAGCCAGGGGGGAAGAGCTAATGAAAAACTGTTTTTT	CASSQGGRANEKLFF
-	14	TRBV5-1	-	TRBJ2-1	TGCGCCAGCAGCTTCGGGACAACCTACAATGAGCAGTTCTTC	CASSFGTTYNEQFF
-	16	TRBV28	TRBD2	TRBJ2-1	TGTGCCAGCAGTTCCGTGGCGGGAGAGGGTTACAATGAGCAGTTCTTC	CASSSVAGEGYNEQFF
-	14	TRBV24-1	TRBD2	TRBJ2-5	TGTGCCACCCCTTTTCGCGGGAGTCGGAAGACCCAGTACTTC	CATPFRGSRKTQYF
-	14	TRBV14	-	TRBJ1-1	TGTGCCAGCAGCCAAGATCGGTCGACAGGCCTGGCGTTCTTT	CASSQDRSTGLAFF
-	15	TRBV28	TRBD1	TRBJ1-5	TGTGCCAGCAGCCGAATCGACAGGGACTATCAGCCCCAGCATTTT	CASSRIDRDYQPQHF
-	17	TRBV11-2	TRBD2	TRBJ2-1	TGTGCCAGCAGCTTGGGACTAGCGGGAGGTAACTACAATGAGCAGTTCTTC	CASSLGLAGGNYNEQFF
-	15	TRBV2	TRBD2	TRBJ2-1	TGTGCCAGCACTGGGGGGACTAGTGAGGTTAATGAGCAGTTCTTC	CASTGGTSEVNEQFF
-	12	TRBV5-1	-	TRBJ2-1	TGCGCCAGCAGCGCAAACAGCAATGAGCAGTTCTTC	CASSANSNEQFF
-	16	TRBV24-1	TRBD2	TRBJ2-1	TGTGCCACCAGTGATTTGCCTGGCGGGAGGGGGAATGAGCAGTTCTTC	CATSDLPGGRGNEQFF
-	16	TRBV5-5	TRBD1	TRBJ1-4	TGTGCCAGCAGCTTGGGGGCAACGACAGGGCCTGAAAAACTGTTTTTT	CASSLGATTGPEKLFF
-	10	TRBV20-1	-	TRBJ1-2	TGCAGTGCCCTCAGGGCTGGCTACACCTTC	CSALRAGYTF
-	14	TRBV7-9	TRBD1	TRBJ2-2	TGTGCCAGCAGCCGGACAGGGGGCACCGGGGAGCTGTTTTTT	CASSRTGGTGELFF
-	20	TRBV27	TRBD1	TRBJ2-2	TGTGCCAGCAGTCGATTACCCTATATACAGGGGCGAGGCGGCACCGGGGAGCTGTTTTTT	CASSRLPYIQGRGGTGELFF
-	15	TRBV7-9	TRBD2	TRBJ2-5	TGTGCCAGCAGCTTCCTAGGACTAGCGGGATATCACAAGTACTTC	CASSFLGLAGYHKYF
-	15	TRBV14	-	TRBJ2-5	TGTGCCAGCAGCAAGCTCTCGGGGAGTCAAGAGACCCAGTACTTC	CASSKLSGSQETQYF
-	15	TRBV6-1	-	TRBJ1-1	TGTGCCAGCAGTGAAACTTGGGGGGGATACACTGAAGCTTTCTTT	CASSETWGGYTEAFF
-	16	TRBV28	-	TRBJ1-5	TGTGCCAGCAGTTTAAGCAGGGGCTTTAGCAATCAGCCCCAGCATTTT	CASSLSRGFSNQPQHF
-	11	TRBV12-3/TRBV12-4	-	TRBJ2-5	TGTGCCAGCAGTGCCAGAGAGACCCAGTACTTC	CASSARETQYF
-	16	TRBV5-1	-	TRBJ2-2	TGCGCCAGCAGCTTGGGACTTTACAGGGCCACCGGGGAGCTGTTTTTT	CASSLGLYRATGELFF
-	15	TRBV5-1	TRBD1	TRBJ1-2	TGCGCCAGCAGTCTCGACAGGGCCGCTTTCTATGGCTACACCTTC	CASSLDRAAFYGYTF
-	14	TRBV5-6	TRBD2	TRBJ2-7	TGTGCCAGCAGCCCGGGGGGAGCGGGTAACGAGCAGTACTTC	CASSPGGAGNEQYF
-	13	TRBV10-3	-	TRBJ1-5	TGTGCCATCAGTGAAGTAGGTACGGGGCCCCAGCATTTT	CAISEVGTGPQHF
-	15	TRBV5-4	TRBD2	TRBJ2-7	TGTGCCAGCAGCGAATGGACTAGCGTCTCCTACGAGCAGTACTTC	CASSEWTSVSYEQYF
-	15	TRBV27	-	TRBJ2-1	TGTGCCAGCACCCAAGATGGACTGGGCTACAATGAGCAGTTCTTC	CASTQDGLGYNEQFF
-	11	TRBV6-5	-	TRBJ2-5	TGTGCCAGCAGTTATCTCCAGACCCAGTACTTC	CASSYLQTQYF
few	17	TRBV23-1	-	TRBJ2-7	TGCGCCAGCAGTCAGGCAACACAGGGTGGTGGGGTCTACGAGCAGTACTTC	CASSQATQGGGVYEQYF
-	14	TRBV7-8	-	TRBJ2-1	TGTGCCAGCAGCCCCCCCGGTTTCAACGATGAGCAGTTCTTC	CASSPPGFNDEQFF
-	15	TRBV6-5	TRBD1	TRBJ1-3	TGTGCCAGCACCGAGCAGGGGGCTTATGGAAACACCATATATTTT	CASTEQGAYGNTIYF
-	15	TRBV6-5	TRBD1	TRBJ2-3	TGTGCCAGCAGGGGACCGGGACAGGGAACAGATACGCAGTATTTT	CASRGPGQGTDTQYF
few	15	TRBV9	-	TRBJ2-2	TGTGCCAGCAGCCCGGGAGCCGGCGGGACCGGGGAGCTGTTTTTT	CASSPGAGGTGELFF
-	14	TRBV18	TRBD2	TRBJ2-5	TGTGCCAGCTCACCGCTGGGGGGGGAGGAGACCCAGTACTTC	CASSPLGGEETQYF
-	14	TRBV11-2	-	TRBJ2-3	TGTGCCAGCAGCCCTAAAATTCCGGGAGATACGCAGTATTTT	CASSPKIPGDTQYF
few	16	TRBV28	TRBD2	TRBJ2-2	TGTGCCAGCAGTTTAATCAGCGGGAGTATTTCCGGGGAGCTGTTTTTT	CASSLISGSISGELFF